One sample yielded the 5 T cell receptor beta chains listed below, sequenced in a study of T-cell memory formation after mild COVID-19. TCRdb itself ran the 5' RACE reads through MiXCR, one entry per CDR3 protein. Found here are under 300,000 distinct CDR3 sequences, 15% to 20% of them singletons; the top ten hold about a fifth. Material: PBMCs or a T cell subset sorted from them (not recorded which). The receptors stem from a young man who had mild COVID-19 (a few samples of this study predate the infection). Cell type and time point are not known.

The V call is TRBV27, the J call TRBJ2-7; TRBD1 matches at 8 bases. The CDR3 length is 15 residues. CDR1 MNHEY and CDR2 SMNVEV come from the germline V gene (reference sequence). The ends lost 5 bases at V and 3 bases at J; junction bases unmatched: 9. Here the CDR3 DNA reads TGTGCCAGCAGTGAAACCGGGACAGGATTCTACGAGCAGTACTTC. It encodes CASSETGTGFYEQYF.

V usage is TRBV6-6 and J usage is TRBJ2-7; D might be TRBD2 (6 bases). Germline V gene sequence: CDR1 MNHNY, CDR2 SVGAGI (reference sequence). Trimming took 10 bases from V and 0 from J, leaving 16 bases between them. The CDR3 contains 14 residues. The DNA of the CDR3 is TGTGCCACCGCGAATGGAGGGATCTCCTACGAGCAGTACTTC. This gives the protein CATANGGISYEQYF.

A few counts support this clonotype. The chain joins TRBV6-6 to TRBJ1-3; no clear D gene. CDR3 size: 15 residues. With 8 bases removed from V and 3 bases from J, the gap between germline ends came to 17 bases. Germline-derived CDR1 and CDR2 are MNHNY and SVGAGI (reference sequence). CDR3 DNA: TGTGCCAGCTTAACGGGATATCTGGGTGGAAACACCATATATTTT. It specifies CASLTGYLGGNTIYF.

In this sample, this clonotype turned up many times. The chain is built from TRBV3-1 and TRBJ2-5; TRBD1 might be the D (5 bases). The CDR3 runs 16 residues. Between the trimmed V and J ends, which lost 3 bases and 6 bases, there was a span of 20 bases. The germline gives CDR1 LGHDT, CDR2 YNNKEL (reference sequence). The CDR3 bases are TGTGCCAGCAGCCATCGGACGCGTGCAGGGTTGAAGACCCAGTACTTC. Amino acid sequence: CASSHRTRAGLKTQYF.

CDR3 nucleotides: TGTGCCAGCAGCCGGCGTGGACAGGGGGCCCCAGATACGCAGTATTTT. It specifies CASSRRGQGAPDTQYF. This sequence joins TRBV4-2 and TRBJ2-3, with 11 bases lining up with TRBD1. V was pared by 4 bases and J by 4 bases, with 7 bases of the junction left unmatched. The V gene's germline CDR1 is LGHNA and CDR2 YNFKEQ. This CDR3 comprises 16 residues.